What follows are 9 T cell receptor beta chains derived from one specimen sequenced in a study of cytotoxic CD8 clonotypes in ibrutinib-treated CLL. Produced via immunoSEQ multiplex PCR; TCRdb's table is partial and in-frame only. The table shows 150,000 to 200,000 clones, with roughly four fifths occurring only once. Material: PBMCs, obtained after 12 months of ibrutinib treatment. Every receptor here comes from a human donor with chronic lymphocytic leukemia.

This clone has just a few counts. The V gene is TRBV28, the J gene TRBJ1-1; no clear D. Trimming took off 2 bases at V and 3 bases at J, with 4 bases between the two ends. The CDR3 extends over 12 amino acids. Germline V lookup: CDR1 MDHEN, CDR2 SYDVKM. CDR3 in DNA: TGTGCCAGCAGTTTAGGGTACACTGAAGCTTTCTTT. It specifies CASSLGYTEAFF.

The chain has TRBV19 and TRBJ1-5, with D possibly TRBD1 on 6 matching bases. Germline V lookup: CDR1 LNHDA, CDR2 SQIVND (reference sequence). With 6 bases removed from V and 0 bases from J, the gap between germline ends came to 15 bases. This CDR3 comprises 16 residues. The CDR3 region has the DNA TGTGCCAGTAGAGGGCAGGGGATGTATAGCAATCAGCCCCAGCATTTT. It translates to CASRGQGMYSNQPQHF.

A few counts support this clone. CDR3 sequence: CASSHGPDRLSSPLHF. The CDR3 DNA sequence: TGCGCCAGCAGCCACGGTCCGGACAGGCTAAGTTCACCCCTCCACTTT. The chain is built from TRBV4-3 and TRBJ1-6, with 7 bases fitting TRBD1. Germline CDR1 and CDR2: LGHNA and YSLEER. The length of the CDR3 is 16 residues. V gave up 3 bases and J gave up 9 bases; unmatched junction bases: 11.

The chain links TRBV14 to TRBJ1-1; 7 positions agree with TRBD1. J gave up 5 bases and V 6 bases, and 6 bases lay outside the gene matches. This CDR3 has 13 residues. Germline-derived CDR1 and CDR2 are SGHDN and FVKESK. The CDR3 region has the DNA TGTGCCAGCAGGGAACAGGGGAGGACTGAAGCTTTCTTT. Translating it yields CASREQGRTEAFF.

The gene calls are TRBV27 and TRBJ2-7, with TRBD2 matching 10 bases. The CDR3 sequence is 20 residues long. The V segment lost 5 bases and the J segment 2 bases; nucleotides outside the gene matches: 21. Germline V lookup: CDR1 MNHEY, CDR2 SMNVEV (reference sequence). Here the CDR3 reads CASSRALLGPLAGDPYEQYF. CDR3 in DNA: TGTGCCAGCAGTCGCGCTCTACTTGGCCCCCTAGCGGGGGATCCCTACGAGCAGTACTTC.

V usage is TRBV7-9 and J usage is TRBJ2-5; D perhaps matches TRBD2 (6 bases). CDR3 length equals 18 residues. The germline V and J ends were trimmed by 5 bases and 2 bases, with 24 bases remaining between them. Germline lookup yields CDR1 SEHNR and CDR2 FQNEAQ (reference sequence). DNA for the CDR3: TGTGCCAGCAGCCCTCGTCGGGGGTCGGCTGCCTTACAAGAGACCCAGTACTTC. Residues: CASSPRRGSAALQETQYF.

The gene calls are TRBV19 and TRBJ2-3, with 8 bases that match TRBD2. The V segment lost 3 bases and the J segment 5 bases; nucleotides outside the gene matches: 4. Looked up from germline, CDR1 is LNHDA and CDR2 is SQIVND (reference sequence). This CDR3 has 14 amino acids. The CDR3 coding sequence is TGTGCCAGTAGTATCAGCGGGGGAAGAGATACGCAGTATTTT. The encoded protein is CASSISGGRDTQYF.

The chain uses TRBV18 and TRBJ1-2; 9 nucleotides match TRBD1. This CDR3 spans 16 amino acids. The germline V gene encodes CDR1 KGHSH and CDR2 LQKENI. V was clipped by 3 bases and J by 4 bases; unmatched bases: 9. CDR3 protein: CASSPPTGGDFYGYTF. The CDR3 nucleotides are TGTGCCAGCTCACCCCCGACAGGGGGTGACTTCTATGGCTACACCTTC. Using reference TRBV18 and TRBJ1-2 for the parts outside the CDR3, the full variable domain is NAGVMQNPRHLVRRRGQEARLRCSPMKGHSHVYWYRQLPEEGLKFMVYLQKENIIDESGMPKERFSAEFPKEGPSILRIQQVVRGDSAAYFCASSPPTGGDFYGYTFGSGTRLTVV.

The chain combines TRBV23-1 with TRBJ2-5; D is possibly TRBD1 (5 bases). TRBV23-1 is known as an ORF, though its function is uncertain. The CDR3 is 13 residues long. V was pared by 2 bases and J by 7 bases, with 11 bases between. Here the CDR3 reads CASSQRVQGTQYF. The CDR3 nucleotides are TGCGCCAGCAGTCAACGGGTTCAGGGGACCCAGTACTTC.